This TCR beta chain originates from a study of chemoradiotherapy in HPV16-positive cancers. Study conclusions and caveats: In HPV16-positive patients, HPV-responsive T-cell expansion tracked better recurrence-free survival. Candidate HPV-specific clones and E7-related TCR motifs grew in tumor during treatment.

Per germline, CDR1 SGHRS and CDR2 YFSETQ. V lost 4 bases and J 8 bases, leaving 7 bases between the germline ends. The length of the CDR3 is 11 residues. Worth noting for this clone: No antigen is known for it.

Sequencing was performed with immunoSEQ multiplex PCR; in TCRdb, only in-frame clones are kept and a portion is missing. Among approximately 8,100 clones listed, roughly 85% were seen once. Over chemoradiotherapy, repertoires were sampled more than once. The receptor's source is a human donor with HPV-associated anogenital cancer. This specimen consisted of blood, obtained from a patient who underwent chemoradiotherapy. The gene calls are TRBV5-1 and TRBJ2-1; D gene ambiguous. The CDR3 nucleotides read TGCGCCAGCAGCGACTTTGATGAGCAGTTCTTC. Protein product: CASSDFDEQFF.